The 14 T cell receptor beta chains below were found in one sample sequenced in a study of cytomegalovirus exposure and HLA in healthy donors. PCR used 60 Vbeta primers and 13 Jbeta primers. Here immunoSEQ multiplex PCR was the method, and the copy in TCRdb shows in-frame clones only, minus some. The sample data list roughly 76,000 clones. Sequencing was done on a sample of PBMCs. All receptors come from a female donor in good health and CMV-seropositive.

This chain links TRBV5-4 with TRBJ2-7; TRBD2 matches at 9 bases. Germline trimming cut 4 bases from V and 0 bases from J; bases unmatched to any gene: 8. CDR1 is SGHNT and CDR2 is YYREEE in the germline V gene (reference sequence). The CDR3 is 16 amino acids. The CDR3 DNA sequence: TGTGCCAGCAGCCCGAGCGCTAGCGGGGACTCCTACGAGCAGTACTTC. It translates to CASSPSASGDSYEQYF.

J is TRBJ1-1 and V is TRBV5-4; 7 nucleotides match TRBD1. Looked up from germline, CDR1 is SGHNT and CDR2 is YYREEE (reference sequence). The CDR3 consists of 15 residues. V lost 0 bases and J lost 4; bases outside the gene matches: 6. Written as DNA, the CDR3 is TGTGCCAGCAGCTTGGATTGGACAGGTAGCACTGAAGCTTTCTTT. Amino acid sequence: CASSLDWTGSTEAFF.

The chain couples TRBV2 to TRBJ2-7; TRBD1 matches at 7 bases. The V and J ends lost 5 bases and 4 bases, in that order; junction bases with no gene match: 8. From germline, CDR1 is SNHLY and CDR2 FYNNEI. The CDR3 contains 14 residues. CDR3 bases: TGTGCCAGCAGTAAAAGGACAGGATCATACGAGCAGTACTTC. It yields the protein CASSKRTGSYEQYF.

The rearrangement links TRBV21-1 to TRBJ2-7; TRBD2 reflects the table's D call only, with no check against the DNA. TRBV21-1 is an annotated pseudogene. This CDR3 contains 17 residues. CDR3 residues: CASSKALSASGSTEQYF. The CDR3 DNA reads TGTGCCAGCAGCAAAGCGCTTTCGGCTAGCGGGAGCACCGAGCAGTACTTC.

The chain combines TRBV7-2 with TRBJ1-2, with a weak D call TRBD1 (6 bases). CDR1 SGHTA and CDR2 FQGNSA come from the germline V gene. Trimming stripped 5 bases from V and 6 bases from J, with 10 bases between. CDR3 size: 12 residues. CDR3 DNA sequence: TGTGCCAGCAGCGCCTACAGGGATGGCTACACCTTC. It is translated as CASSAYRDGYTF.

J is TRBJ2-7 and V is TRBV2; TRBD2 is a possible D gene (6 bases). Germline CDR1 is SNHLY and CDR2 is FYNNEI. Trimming removed 2 bases from V and 5 bases from J, with 16 bases in between. The CDR3 length is 15 residues. The CDR3 DNA reads as TGTGCCAGCAGTGAATTGTCTAGCGCCGGTGACGAGCAGTACTTC. It translates to CASSELSSAGDEQYF.

The gene calls are TRBV18 and TRBJ2-7, with TRBD2 matching 11 bases. Germline CDR1 reads KGHSH; CDR2 reads LQKENI. V shed 2 bases, J shed 1 base, and the junction held 1 base outside the gene matches. This CDR3 spans 15 amino acids. This CDR3 is CASSPTSGGSYEQYF. In DNA form, the CDR3 reads TGTGCCAGCTCACCAACTAGCGGGGGTTCCTACGAGCAGTACTTC.

V and J are TRBV4-1 and TRBJ2-7, with 10 positions matching TRBD1. J gave up 5 bases and V 4 bases, and 8 bases lay outside the gene matches. The CDR3 extends over 15 amino acids. Germline CDR1 reads MGHRA; CDR2 reads YSYEKL. DNA for the CDR3: TGCGCCAGCAGCCCAGGGGACAGGGGAGTCAACGAGCAGTACTTC. As protein: CASSPGDRGVNEQYF.

The V and J genes are TRBV7-2 and TRBJ1-2; TRBD1 is a possible D gene (6 bases). V shed 5 bases and J shed 4 bases, with 8 bases lying between them. Germline loops: CDR1 SGHTA, CDR2 FQGNSA. This CDR3 contains 12 residues. CDR3 DNA sequence: TGTGCCAGCAGCCCGGACAGCTATGGCTACACCTTC. Protein: CASSPDSYGYTF.

The rearrangement links TRBV5-1 to TRBJ1-4, with TRBD1 as a possible D gene (5 bases). Trimming cost V 7 bases and J 8 bases, with 21 bases left between them. This CDR3 has 15 residues. Per germline, CDR1 SGHRS and CDR2 YFSETQ. The chain's CDR3 is CASGGDGRTEEKLFF. The DNA for the CDR3 is TGCGCCAGCGGGGGGGACGGCCGGACGGAAGAAAAACTGTTTTTT.

The chain uses TRBV6-5 and TRBJ1-1; possible D gene TRBD1, 5 bases. The V gene lost 10 bases and the J gene lost 4 bases, with 19 bases spanning the gap. CDR1 and CDR2 from the germline V gene are MNHEY and SVGAGI. The CDR3 has 14 residues. The chain's CDR3 is CATSLMGGGTEAFF. The CDR3, as DNA: TGTGCCACCAGCTTAATGGGGGGGGGCACTGAAGCTTTCTTT.

The chain links TRBV6-1 to TRBJ2-2, with 7 nucleotides matching TRBD1. Germline values: CDR1 MNHNS, CDR2 SASEGT. This CDR3 contains 15 residues. The J segment lost 5 bases and the V segment lost 8 bases, leaving 11 bases of the junction unmatched. The CDR3 DNA follows: TGTGCCAGCCGAACCGGGACAGCTACTACCGGGGAGCTGTTTTTT. Translation gives CASRTGTATTGELFF.

With respect to this clone: This CDR3 is also generated by other DNA sequences in the sample. The genes are TRBV7-6 and TRBJ2-1; 9 bases map to TRBD2. The CDR3 sequence is 15 residues long. J was trimmed by 4 bases and V by 3 bases; bases with no gene match: 4. In germline, CDR1 is SGHVS, CDR2 FNYEAQ. Written as DNA, the CDR3 is TGTGCCAGCAGCTTGGGCCTAGCGGGGTACAATGAGCAGTTCTTC. It translates to CASSLGLAGYNEQFF.

CDR3 nucleotide sequence: TGTGCCAGCTCACCTCCCGACAGGGCCTATGGCTACACCTTC. Translation gives CASSPPDRAYGYTF. The V gene is TRBV18, the J gene TRBJ1-2; the match to TRBD1 covers 7 bases. This CDR3 contains 14 residues. From germline, CDR1 is KGHSH and CDR2 LQKENI. V lost 3 bases and J lost 4; bases outside the gene matches: 5.